One and the same sample provided the 10 T cell receptor beta chains below, sequenced in a study of blood T cells in healthy people across ages. Using a J-beta primer mix together with a sample-barcoded 5' primer, a second PCR was run for about 7 to 12 cycles. TCRdb reanalysed the 5' RACE reads using MiXCR and keeps one entry per CDR3 protein. The sample includes fewer than 900,000 distinct CDR3 sequences, roughly 40% seen only once; the top ten take 10% to 15%. Sequencing used blood. These receptors came from a man aged 18 to 29 in good health.

The chain has TRBV7-2 and TRBJ2-7; the match to TRBD1 covers 8 bases. The CDR3 sequence is 15 residues long. V shed 5 bases, J shed 0 bases, and the junction held 6 bases outside the gene matches. Germline V gene lookup returns CDR1 SGHTA and CDR2 FQGNSA. Written as DNA, the CDR3 is TGTGCCAGCAGCCCGACAGGGGATAGCTCCTACGAGCAGTACTTC. It translates to CASSPTGDSSYEQYF.

V and J are TRBV21-1 and TRBJ1-1; TRBD1 is the table's D call, not checked against the DNA. TRBV21-1 is classified as a pseudogene. This CDR3 is built from 18 residues. The DNA for the CDR3 is TGTGCCAGCAGCAAAGGTCATAAGGAGGGGGGGGGAAACACTGAAGCTTTCTTT. Translated, it gives CASSKGHKEGGGNTEAFF.

CDR3 region: CASSTTHSGNTIYF. CDR3 nucleotides: TGTGCCAGCAGCACGACTCACTCTGGAAACACCATATATTTT. V gene TRBV27 combines with J gene TRBJ1-3; D unresolved. V lost 6 bases to trimming and J lost 0 bases, with 9 bases between them. The germline V gene has CDR1 MNHEY and CDR2 SMNVEV (reference sequence). The CDR3 extends over 14 amino acids.

This chain connects TRBV12-3 or TRBV12-4 to TRBJ1-5, with D possibly TRBD1 on 6 matching bases. V lost 6 bases and J lost 0, with 9 bases in between. The CDR3 length is 14 residues. The DNA of the CDR3 is TGTGCCAGCAGCCGGGACAATAGCAATCAGCCCCAGCATTTT. Protein: CASSRDNSNQPQHF.

The chain couples TRBV29-1 to TRBJ2-1, with a possible D match to TRBD2 (5 bases). CDR3 length: 12 residues. Looked up from germline, CDR1 is SQVTM and CDR2 is ANQGSEA. Trimming pared 0 bases from V and 9 bases from J, leaving 9 bases between. CDR3 DNA sequence: TGCAGCGTTGAAGATCGGGGTACTGAGCAGTTCTTC. Amino acid sequence: CSVEDRGTEQFF.

About this clonotype itself: A much larger clonotype is one base distant, so this may be a read error. The chain is built from TRBV12-3 or TRBV12-4 and TRBJ2-7; D gene ambiguous. The germline V and J ends were trimmed by 5 bases and 0 bases, with 5 bases remaining between them. The CDR3 is 12 amino acids. As DNA, the CDR3 is TGTGCCAGCAGTCCGCACTCCTACGAGCAGTACTTC. This translates into CASSPHSYEQYF.

The V call is TRBV6-2 or TRBV6-3, the J call TRBJ1-4, with TRBD1 matching over 8 bases. This CDR3 is built from 15 residues. The junction had 7 bases not matched to a gene; V was cut back by 3 bases and J by 7 bases. The germline V gene encodes CDR1 MNHEY and CDR2 SVGEGT. As DNA, the CDR3 is TGTGCCAGCAGTTATTCAGGGGGCAATCGTGAAAAACTGTTTTTT. Amino acids: CASSYSGGNREKLFF.

Regarding this clonotype: Being one base from a much bigger clone, this may be a read error. The J gene is TRBJ2-1, the V gene TRBV29-1, with D possibly matching TRBD1 (7 bases). The J call may be wrong; the DNA end is better matched by TRBJ2-7. The CDR3 has 15 amino acids. From germline, CDR1 is SQVTM and CDR2 ANQGSEA. As DNA, the CDR3 is TGCAGCGTTGAAGAACAGGGGAGGTCCTACAATGAGCAGTACTTC. Residues: CSVEEQGRSYNEQYF.

V is TRBV2 and J is TRBJ1-6, with TRBD1 identical over 7 bases. Per the germline V gene, CDR1 is SNHLY and CDR2 is FYNNEI. CDR3 length: 12 residues. Germline trimming cut 8 bases from V and 7 bases from J; bases unmatched to any gene: 2. The CDR3 loop is CASLQGNSPLHF. The CDR3 DNA reads TGTGCCAGCTTACAGGGGAATTCACCCCTCCACTTT.

This clonotype has just a few counts. A much larger clone is a single base away; this may be a read error. The chain couples TRBV12-3 or TRBV12-4 to TRBJ2-7, with 7 bases lining up with TRBD2. V lost 3 bases and J lost 7; bases outside the gene matches: 9. This CDR3 comprises 14 residues. DNA of the CDR3: TGTGCCAGCAGTTTTGAGCGGGGCTACAATGAGCAGTACTTC. Its protein is CASSFERGYNEQYF.